One and the same sample provided the 11 T cell receptor beta chains below, sequenced in a study of CD8+CD57+ T cells in acquired aplastic anemia (dated by TCRdb to the late 2010s). This sample was sequenced with an Illumina HiSeq 2000. TCR beta VDJ combination and CDR3 sequence profiling used genomic DNA as the template. The raw public data were reprocessed by TCRdb itself: fastp quality trimming at Q25, MiXCR clonotype calling, in-frame beta chains only. Rows are unified per CDR3 protein, each entry keeping the most common DNA and genes. The sample table contains 200,000 to 250,000 distinct CDR3 sequences; only one count was recorded for 34% of them. The ten largest clones represent approximately 1.2% of the sample. Sequenced material: sorted CD4+, CD8+, or CD8+CD57+ T cells (not recorded which) from PBMCs. The source is a human donor in good health, serving as a control.

This clonotype appeared a few times. A much larger clone differs by one base, so this may be a read error. This chain joins TRBV12-3 or TRBV12-4 and TRBJ1-2; D is uncertain. The CDR3 loop spans 11 amino acids. Trimming removed 4 bases from V and 1 base from J, with 1 base in between. CDR3 DNA: TGTGCCAGCAGTTATAACTATGGCTACACCTTC. As protein: CASSYNYGYTF.

J is TRBJ2-2 and V is TRBV11-2; D is perhaps TRBD2 (7 bases). Germline CDR1 and CDR2: SGHAT and FQNNGV. CDR3 length: 16 residues. The V gene lost 3 bases and the J gene lost 3 bases, with 14 bases spanning the gap. The CDR3 region is CASSFGAGADTGELFF. CDR3 DNA: TGTGCCAGCAGCTTCGGTGCGGGGGCCGACACCGGGGAGCTGTTTTTT.

This clonotype was detected ten times or more. The chain carries TRBV7-2 and TRBJ1-2; TRBD1 matches 7 bases. V shed 3 bases and J 5 bases; nucleotides not matched to a gene: 6. The CDR3 consists of 14 residues. CDR1 is SGHTA and CDR2 is FQGNSA in the germline V gene. The CDR3 coding sequence is TGTGCCAGCAGCTTTCTGCAGGGGGATTATGGCTACACCTTC. Amino acids: CASSFLQGDYGYTF.

For the CDR3, the DNA is TGTGCCAGCAGCTTAGGACGAGCCAATAATTCACCCCTCCACTTT. It is translated as CASSLGRANNSPLHF. The genes are TRBV7-2 and TRBJ1-6; no firm D call. The germline V gene has CDR1 SGHTA and CDR2 FQGNSA. The CDR3 extends over 15 amino acids. The V gene lost 1 base and the J gene lost 5 bases, with 9 bases spanning the gap. Full variable domain (remainder filled in from reference TRBV7-2 and TRBJ1-6): GAGVSQSPSNKVTEKGKDVELRCDPISGHTALYWYRQSLGQGLEFLIYFQGNSAPDKSGLPSDRFSAERTGGSVSTLTIQRTQQEDSAVYLCASSLGRANNSPLHFGNGTRLTVT.

This clonotype was observed a handful of times. The genes are TRBV29-1 and TRBJ2-3; 14 bases are shared with TRBD2. This CDR3 has 16 residues. Germline V gives CDR1 SQVTM, CDR2 ANQGSEA. V gave up 5 bases and J gave up 3 bases; unmatched junction bases: 7. The CDR3 is CSVHAGTSGSTDTQYF. The DNA of the CDR3 is TGCAGCGTTCACGCTGGGACTAGCGGGAGTACAGATACGCAGTATTTT.

The rearrangement links TRBV5-1 to TRBJ2-7; 15 positions match TRBD2. The germline V gene has CDR1 SGHRS and CDR2 YFSETQ. The junction had 3 bases not matched to a gene; V was cut back by 2 bases and J by 6 bases. The CDR3 totals 15 residues. DNA for the CDR3: TGCGCCAGCAGCTTCGGGACTAGCGGGAGGTCCGAGCAGTACTTC. Translation gives CASSFGTSGRSEQYF.

The chain links TRBV3-1 to TRBJ1-1; D call uncertain. Germline-derived CDR1 and CDR2 are LGHDT and YNNKEL (reference sequence). There are 13 residues in the CDR3. The V end was cut by 6 bases, the J end by 3 bases, with 11 bases between. The CDR3 loop reads CASRPFGHTEAFF. CDR3 nucleotides: TGTGCCAGCAGGCCGTTCGGTCACACTGAAGCTTTCTTT.

This clonotype appeared many times. The gene calls are TRBV10-3 and TRBJ2-3, with D possibly being TRBD1 (5 bases). CDR3 length: 13 amino acids. The germline V gene has CDR1 ENHRY and CDR2 SYGVKD. Trimming took off 6 bases at V and 1 base at J, with 8 bases between the two ends. CDR3 loop: CAIRETGTDTQYF. For the CDR3, the DNA is TGTGCCATCAGGGAGACAGGCACAGATACGCAGTATTTT.

This clonotype was seen many times. V gene TRBV10-3 combines with J gene TRBJ1-2; TRBD1 matches 10 bases. Germline CDR1 is ENHRY and CDR2 is SYGVKD. V dropped 3 bases and J dropped 7; count of bases not matched to a gene: 8. CDR3 length: 15 residues. In DNA form, the CDR3 reads TGTGCCATCAGTGATCCGGGACAGGGGTCGTCTGGCTACACCTTC. It translates to CAISDPGQGSSGYTF.

This clonotype was counted many times. The V and J genes are TRBV7-9 and TRBJ1-5; no reliable D call. The V end lost 0 bases, the J end lost 5 bases, and 5 bases lay between the germline ends. The CDR3 has 13 amino acids. Germline-derived CDR1 and CDR2 are SEHNR and FQNEAQ (reference sequence). CDR3 amino acids: CASSLASDQPQHF. CDR3 in DNA: TGTGCCAGCAGCTTAGCATCAGATCAGCCCCAGCATTTT. Full variable domain (rest looked up from reference TRBV7-9 and TRBJ1-5): DTGVSQNPRHKITKRGQNVTFRCDPISEHNRLYWYRQTLGQGPEFLTYFQNEAQLEKSRLLSDRFSAERPKGSFSTLEIQRTEQGDSAMYLCASSLASDQPQHFGDGTRLSIL.

There are many counts of this clonotype. The rearrangement uses TRBV20-1 and TRBJ1-2; D is uncertain. V lost 3 bases to trimming and J lost 4 bases, with 12 bases between them. The CDR3 runs 13 residues. CDR1 is DFQATT, CDR2 SNEGSKA, per germline (reference sequence). CDR3 DNA sequence: TGCAGTGCTAGCGTCGACACAAGCTATGGCTACACCTTC. Translation: CSASVDTSYGYTF.